Listed below are T cell receptor beta chains from one sample, sequenced in a study of post-analysis software for immune sequencing data. TCRdb reanalysed the PCR reads using MiXCR and keeps one entry per CDR3 protein. The table includes hundreds of thousands of distinct CDR3 sequences, less than 35% detected once. The material sequenced was blood. The receptors derive from a girl aged 5 to 17 with multiple sclerosis. The CDR3 runs from the conserved cysteine through the conserved F or W. D genes are given only for firm matches. Clone size is shown for a subset of rows, as once, few, many or a class of expanded clone.

>.|.|TRBJ2-1|TRBV12-3/TRBV12-4
CASTRGLAASEQFF
TGTGCCAGCACTCGGGGGCTAGCGGCCTCCGAGCAGTTCTTC
>once|.|TRBJ1-1|TRBV12-3/TRBV12-4
CASSSPDSAGTEAFF
TGTGCCAGCAGTTCACCAGATTCGGCGGGGACTGAAGCTTTCTTT
>.|.|TRBJ2-3|TRBV20-1
CSAFRSTDTQYF
TGCAGCGCTTTCCGGAGCACAGATACGCAGTATTTT
>.|.|TRBJ1-5|TRBV2
CASSEGRYQPQHF
TGTGCCAGCAGTGAGGGGCGATATCAGCCCCAGCATTTT
>.|.|TRBJ1-1|TRBV20-1
CSALSYTEAFF
TGCAGTGCTCTCTCGTACACTGAAGCTTTCTTT
>.|TRBD1|TRBJ2-3|TRBV9
CASGRSGQGIDTQYF
TGTGCCAGCGGACGATCGGGACAGGGCATTGATACGCAGTATTTT
>.|.|TRBJ2-1|TRBV28
CASSFRQRSYNEQFF
TGTGCCAGCAGTTTTCGGCAGCGCTCCTACAATGAGCAGTTCTTC
>few|.|TRBJ1-1|TRBV29-1
CSVPHTGNTEAFF
TGCAGCGTGCCCCATACAGGAAACACTGAAGCTTTCTTT
>many|TRBD2|TRBJ2-1|TRBV6-2/TRBV6-3
CASRPPTSGRDNEQFF
TGTGCCAGCAGGCCCCCGACTAGCGGGAGGGACAATGAGCAGTTCTTC
>.|.|TRBJ1-4|TRBV29-1
CSVQPGGREKLFF
TGCAGCGTCCAGCCGGGAGGGAGAGAAAAACTGTTTTTT
>.|.|TRBJ2-7|TRBV27
CASSRNRVHEQYF
TGTGCCAGCAGTAGAAACAGGGTCCACGAGCAGTACTTC
>.|TRBD1|TRBJ2-3|TRBV12-3/TRBV12-4
CASSHPGQPDTQYF
TGTGCCAGCAGTCATCCGGGACAGCCAGATACGCAGTATTTT
>few|TRBD2|TRBJ2-1|TRBV2
CASSEALSGGEGASYNEQFF
TGTGCCAGCAGTGAAGCGCTTAGCGGGGGGGAGGGTGCCTCCTACAATGAGCAGTTCTTC
>.|.|TRBJ2-7|TRBV20-1
CSARGLEGTYNEQYF
TGCAGTGCTAGAGGCCTAGAGGGGACCTACAATGAGCAGTACTTC
>many|.|TRBJ2-7|TRBV5-1
CASSLWGAGVKSHEQYF
TGCGCCAGCAGCCTATGGGGGGCGGGAGTTAAAAGCCACGAGCAGTACTTC
>many|TRBD1|TRBJ1-2|TRBV5-4
CASSAGQNYGYTF
TGTGCCAGCAGCGCGGGACAGAACTATGGCTACACCTTC
>.|.|TRBJ2-3|TRBV7-8
CASSVMWNTDTQYF
TGTGCCAGCAGCGTCATGTGGAACACAGATACGCAGTATTTT
>few|TRBD2|TRBJ2-3|TRBV27
CASSSYGTLAGEDTQYF
TGTGCCAGCAGTTCCTACGGGACCCTAGCGGGAGAGGATACGCAGTATTTT
>.|.|TRBJ1-5|TRBV7-2
CASGPGRRSNQPQHF
TGTGCCAGCGGCCCCGGGAGACGGAGCAATCAGCCCCAGCATTTT
>few|TRBD1|TRBJ1-2|TRBV4-1
CASSQGQGGDYGYTF
TGCGCCAGCAGCCAGGGACAGGGCGGAGACTATGGCTACACCTTC
>few|.|TRBJ2-4|TRBV12-3/TRBV12-4
CASSFYTENIQYF
TGTGCCAGCAGTTTTTACACCGAAAACATTCAGTACTTC
>.|TRBD2|TRBJ2-1|TRBV15
CATSRELVASGGFSSYNEQFF
TGTGCCACCAGCAGAGAATTGGTGGCTAGCGGGGGGTTTAGCTCCTACAATGAGCAGTTCTTC
>few|TRBD1|TRBJ1-1|TRBV20-1
CSAYGTADTEAFF
TGCAGTGCTTACGGGACAGCGGACACTGAAGCTTTCTTT
>.|.|TRBJ2-7|TRBV7-9
CASSRRRNEQYF
TGTGCCAGCAGTCGCAGGCGGAATGAGCAGTACTTC
>many|.|TRBJ2-3|TRBV6-4
CASSDSGSGAADTQYF
TGTGCCAGCAGTGATTCAGGTAGCGGTGCTGCAGATACGCAGTATTTT
>.|.|TRBJ2-3|TRBV24-1
CAASDFSGLSDTQYF
TGTGCCGCCAGTGATTTCTCTGGCCTGTCGGATACGCAGTATTTT
>many|.|TRBJ1-2|TRBV6-5
CASSSPGRSYGYTF
TGTGCCAGCAGTTCCCCGGGGCGCAGTTATGGCTACACCTTC